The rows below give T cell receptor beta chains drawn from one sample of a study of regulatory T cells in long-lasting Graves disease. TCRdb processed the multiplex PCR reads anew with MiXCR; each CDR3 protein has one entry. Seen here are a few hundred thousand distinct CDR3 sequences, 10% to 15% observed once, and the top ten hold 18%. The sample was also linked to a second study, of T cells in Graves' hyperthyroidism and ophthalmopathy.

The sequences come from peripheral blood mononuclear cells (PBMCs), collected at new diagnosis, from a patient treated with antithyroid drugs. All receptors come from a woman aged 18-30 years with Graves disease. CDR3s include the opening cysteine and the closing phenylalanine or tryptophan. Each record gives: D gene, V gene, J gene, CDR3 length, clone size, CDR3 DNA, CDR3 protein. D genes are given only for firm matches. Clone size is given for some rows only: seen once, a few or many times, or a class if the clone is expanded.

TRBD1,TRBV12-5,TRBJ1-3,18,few,TGTGCTAGTGGTTTGGTACTTGGACAGGGAACTTCTGGAAACACCATATATTTT,CASGLVLGQGTSGNTIYF
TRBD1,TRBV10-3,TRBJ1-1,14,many,TGTGCCATCAGTGAGCCGGGGAGGGGGCGCGGAGCTTTCTTT,CAISEPGRGRGAFF
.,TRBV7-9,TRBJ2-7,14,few,TGTGCCAGCAGCACCCCTGGGGGGTTATACGAGCAGTACTTC,CASSTPGGLYEQYF
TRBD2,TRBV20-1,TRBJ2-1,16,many,TGCAGTGCTAGACCGGTCACTAGCGCCCTCCCCAATGAGCAGTTCTTC,CSARPVTSALPNEQFF
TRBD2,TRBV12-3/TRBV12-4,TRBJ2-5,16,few,TGTGCCAGCACCCCCTTCATCGGGGGGGTTTGGGAGACCCAGTACTTC,CASTPFIGGVWETQYF
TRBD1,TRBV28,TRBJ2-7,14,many,TGTGCCAGCAGTTGGACAGGGGGCGCCTACGAGCAGTACTTC,CASSWTGGAYEQYF
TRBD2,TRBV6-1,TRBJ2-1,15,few,TGTGCCAGCAGCCCTCCGGGACTAGCAACCAATGAGCAGTTCTTC,CASSPPGLATNEQFF
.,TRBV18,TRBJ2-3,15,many,TGTGCCAGCTCACCACGTGGTGTAGGCACAGATACGCAGTATTTT,CASSPRGVGTDTQYF
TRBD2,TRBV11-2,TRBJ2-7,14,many,TGTGCCAGCAGCCCGGGACTAGCGGCCTACGAGCAGTACTTC,CASSPGLAAYEQYF
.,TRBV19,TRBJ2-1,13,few,TGTGCCACCCAAAGCGGATTCTACAATGAGCAGTTCTTC,CATQSGFYNEQFF
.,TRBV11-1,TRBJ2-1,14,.,TGTGCCAGCAGCTCCGGGACGAGAAACAATGAGCAGTTCTTC,CASSSGTRNNEQFF
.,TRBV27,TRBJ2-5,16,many,TGTGCCAGCAGGACACTAGGGTCTGCGATAGAAGAGACCCAGTACTTC,CASRTLGSAIEETQYF
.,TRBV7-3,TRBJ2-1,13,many,TGTGCCAGCAGCTTTGTGGGCAGCAATGAGCAGTTCTTC,CASSFVGSNEQFF
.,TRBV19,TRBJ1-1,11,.,TGTGCCAGTATCCTTAGGACTGAAGCTTTCTTT,CASILRTEAFF
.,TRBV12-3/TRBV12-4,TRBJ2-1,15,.,TGTGCCAGCAGTTTTCATGACAGGTTAAGGGGTGAGCAGTTCTTC,CASSFHDRLRGEQFF
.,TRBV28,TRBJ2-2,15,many,TGTGCCAGCAGTCATGAGGCCGGGCACACCGAGGAGCTGTTTTTT,CASSHEAGHTEELFF
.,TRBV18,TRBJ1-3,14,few,TGTGCCAGCTCACCACGAGGCGGCGAAGACACCATATATTTT,CASSPRGGEDTIYF
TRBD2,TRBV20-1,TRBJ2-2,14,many,TGCAGTGCTAGAGGTCCACGGGGGGCCGGGGAGCTGTTTTTT,CSARGPRGAGELFF
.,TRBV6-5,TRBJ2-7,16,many,TGTGCCAGCAGTTACGAATCATCCGTGCCGGGCTACGAGCAGTACTTC,CASSYESSVPGYEQYF
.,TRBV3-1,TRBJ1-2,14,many,TGTGCCAGCAGCCCGTCCCCGGGGGGCTATGGCTACACCTTC,CASSPSPGGYGYTF
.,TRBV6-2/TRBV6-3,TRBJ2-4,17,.,TGTGCCAGCAGTGAAGGATCCTTTACTAAGCGTACGAACATTCAGTACTTC,CASSEGSFTKRTNIQYF
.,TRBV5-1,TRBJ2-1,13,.,TGCGCCAGCAGCTTGTGGACTACTAATGAGCAGTTCTTC,CASSLWTTNEQFF